A selection of T cell receptor beta chains follows, all from one sample in a study of T cell repertoires in ileal Crohn's disease. The assay was immunoSEQ multiplex PCR, and TCRdb's table has in-frame clones only and misses some. The sample includes 13,000 or so clones, around two thirds of them seen just once. The sequenced sample consisted of ileal tissue. Every receptor here comes from an adult with Crohn's disease. The CDR3 runs from the conserved cysteine through the conserved F or W. D genes are given only for firm matches. Not every row has a clone size; where given, it reads once, few, many or a size class.

j_gene	d_gene	v_gene	abundance	CDR3nt	CDR3aa
TRBJ2-5	TRBD2	TRBV29-1	few	TGCAGCGTTGAAGGGCGGTCTAGCGGACAAGAGACCCAGTACTTC	CSVEGRSSGQETQYF
TRBJ2-3	TRBD2	TRBV5-6	NA	TGTGCCAGCAGTTTTAGAACTAGCGGGGGGGTATCAGATACGCAGTATTTT	CASSFRTSGGVSDTQYF
TRBJ2-3	TRBD2	TRBV9	NA	TGTGCCAGCAGCCCGGGGGGTAGCGGGGGGAGGCGAGATACGCAGTATTTT	CASSPGGSGGRRDTQYF
TRBJ1-1	NA	TRBV4-1	NA	TGCGCCAGCAGCCGGGGGGCGGCTGTGAACACTGAAGCTTTCTTT	CASSRGAAVNTEAFF
TRBJ2-6	TRBD1	TRBV27	NA	TGTGCCAGCAGTTTATCACCGGGACAGGGTCGCACTGGGGCCAACGTCCTGACTTTC	CASSLSPGQGRTGANVLTF
TRBJ1-1	TRBD1	TRBV28	NA	TGTGCCAGCAGTATAACAGGGGGCTGGGACACTGAAGCTTTCTTT	CASSITGGWDTEAFF
TRBJ1-2	NA	TRBV28	NA	TGTGCCACCGGGGGGGGCGCGAGTTATGGCTACACCTTC	CATGGGASYGYTF
TRBJ2-1	TRBD2	TRBV29-1	NA	TGCAGCGTAGGAAGCGGGGGGGCCCACAATGAGCAGTTCTTC	CSVGSGGAHNEQFF
TRBJ1-2	TRBD1	TRBV4-2	NA	TGTGCCAGCAGCCAAGGGGGACAGGGGGCGTTCTATGGCTACACCTTC	CASSQGGQGAFYGYTF
TRBJ1-2	NA	TRBV7-9	NA	TGTGCCAGCAGCTTAGGGGCAGGGGACGGAGGCTACACCTTC	CASSLGAGDGGYTF
TRBJ1-2	TRBD1	TRBV11-2	NA	TGTGCCAGCAGCTCGAAAGACAGGGCGGACTATGGCTACACCTTC	CASSSKDRADYGYTF
TRBJ1-5	NA	TRBV6-1	NA	TGTGCCAGCAGACAAGACAGGTCCAATCAGCCCCAGCATTTT	CASRQDRSNQPQHF
TRBJ1-1	TRBD1	TRBV6-6	NA	TGTGCCAGCAGGGCACACAACAGGGGAACTGAAGCTTTCTTT	CASRAHNRGTEAFF
TRBJ2-5	NA	TRBV28	few	TGTGCCAGCAGCCTAGCCGGGACTTCCCAAGAGACCCAGTACTTC	CASSLAGTSQETQYF
TRBJ2-5	TRBD2	TRBV6-1	few	TGTGCCAGCAGTGGCTTAGCGGGGGGGCGAAAGACCCAGTACTTC	CASSGLAGGRKTQYF
TRBJ1-5	TRBD1	TRBV28	NA	TGTGCCAGCAGTTTTGGGGACAGTTCCAATCAGCCCCAGCATTTT	CASSFGDSSNQPQHF
TRBJ1-2	TRBD1	TRBV29-1	NA	TGCAGCGCTATGACAGGGGTTGACTATGGCTACACCTTC	CSAMTGVDYGYTF
TRBJ2-3	NA	TRBV7-6	few	TGTGCCAGCAGCTTAGCCCCGAAGACAGCAACTAGCACAGATACGCAGTATTTT	CASSLAPKTATSTDTQYF
TRBJ2-2	NA	TRBV7-2	NA	TGTGCCAGCAGCGCAGATGGGACCTCAAACGGGGAGCTGTTTTTT	CASSADGTSNGELFF
TRBJ2-1	NA	TRBV12-5	few	TGTGCTAGTGCCCCCGACATAGGACCCTACAATGAGCAGTTCTTC	CASAPDIGPYNEQFF
TRBJ2-7	NA	TRBV5-4	NA	TGTGCCAGCAGCCAGGGCGGCAGCTCCTACGAGCAGTACTTC	CASSQGGSSYEQYF
TRBJ2-3	NA	TRBV5-6	NA	TGTGCCAGCAGCCTGGACGGCACAGATACGCAGTATTTT	CASSLDGTDTQYF
TRBJ1-1	NA	TRBV27	NA	TGTGCCAGCAGTTTTAAGGGGCAAGCTTTCTTT	CASSFKGQAFF
TRBJ1-2	NA	TRBV28	NA	TGTGCCAGCACCCCCCCGGGGTTGGATGGCTACACCTTC	CASTPPGLDGYTF
TRBJ2-7	NA	TRBV5-1	NA	TGCGCCAGCAGCTCGGAAGGGGGACACTACGAGCAGTACTTC	CASSSEGGHYEQYF
TRBJ2-3	TRBD2	TRBV5-1	NA	TGCGCCAGCAGCTTGGCTAGCGGGGGGGCTACGCAGTATTTT	CASSLASGGATQYF